This T cell receptor (beta chain) appears in the sequencing data of a study of identical twins. The study's findings and limits: Conclusions came from cross-sectional statistical analysis, not from following the same donors. Weaker excess twin sharing was seen among beta out-of-frame sequences.

The CDR3 contains 15 residues. V lost 1 base, J lost 7 bases, and 6 bases stayed unmatched. Germline V gene sequence: CDR1 SEHNR, CDR2 FQNEAQ (reference sequence). On this clonotype itself: The antigen remains undetermined.

MiXCR was run by TCRdb on the 5' RACE reads, yielding one entry per CDR3 protein. The sample yields more than 350,000 distinct CDR3 sequences, approximately 8.7% seen once. The sample consisted of naive T cells sorted from blood. The V gene is TRBV7-9, the J gene TRBJ2-7; 11 bases line up with TRBD2. The TCR was taken from a woman in her forties or fifties in good health. CDR3 DNA: TGTGCCAGCAGCTTAGGGACTAGCGGGCCTGGTGAGCAGTACGTC. Amino acid sequence: CASSLGTSGPGEQYV.